The 32 T cell receptor beta chains reported below all come from one sample, sequenced in a study of neurological immune-mediated disorders (dated by TCRdb to about 2019). The method behind the library was 5' RACE. Sequencing instrument: Illumina HiSeq 2500. TCRdb ran its own pipeline on the public reads, namely fastp trimming at Q25 and MiXCR clone calling, and kept in-frame beta chains. Identical CDR3 protein sequences are pooled into one entry, listed with their most common genes and DNA. This sample gives roughly 70,000 distinct CDR3 sequences in total; approximately 4.1% of them show up just once. The top ten constitute 1% to 1.5% of the sample. What was sequenced was PBMCs. The origin of the receptors is a man under 40 with multiple sclerosis.

There are many counts of this clonotype. This chain uses TRBV7-2 with TRBJ2-7; weak D call: TRBD1 (5 bases). This CDR3 spans 12 amino acids. Deletions cut 4 bases from V and 4 bases from J, with 8 bases between. From germline, CDR1 is SGHTA and CDR2 FQGNSA. CDR3 loop: CASSSQGYEQYF. CDR3 DNA sequence: TGTGCCAGCAGCTCCCAGGGATACGAGCAGTACTTC.

This clonotype was picked up many times. The chain employs TRBV4-1 and TRBJ2-4, with D perhaps matching TRBD2 (5 bases). CDR3 size: 16 residues. Looked up from germline, CDR1 is MGHRA and CDR2 is YSYEKL. V was cut by 3 bases and J by 0 bases, with 12 bases left in between. This CDR3 reads CASSHPRDIAKNIQYF. The CDR3 DNA reads TGCGCCAGCAGCCACCCGAGGGATATAGCCAAAAACATTCAGTACTTC.

Many counts were recorded for this clonotype. DNA of the CDR3: TGTGCCAGCAGCTTAACAGGGGCCCTGGGAGCTTTCTTT. It codes for CASSLTGALGAFF. This chain links TRBV3-1 with TRBJ1-1; TRBD1 matches at 7 bases. The V segment lost 5 bases and the J segment 10 bases; nucleotides outside the gene matches: 10. The CDR3 loop spans 13 amino acids. Germline V gives CDR1 LGHDT, CDR2 YNNKEL (reference sequence).

This clonotype was found many times. The J gene is TRBJ2-5, the V gene TRBV5-1, with 10 nucleotides matching TRBD2. Trimming cost V 0 bases and J 5 bases; bases outside gene matches: 10. Germline-derived CDR1 and CDR2 are SGHRS and YFSETQ. The CDR3 runs to 17 residues. CDR3 nucleotides: TGCGCCAGCAGCTTGGAGCTAGCGGGGGCCGGCGGGGAGACCCAGTACTTC. Residues: CASSLELAGAGGETQYF.

In its sample, this clonotype was seen many times. This rearrangement joins TRBV20-1 to TRBJ1-5; unclear D gene. This CDR3 is built from 13 residues. V was trimmed by 0 bases and J by 5 bases, leaving 8 bases between them. The V gene's germline CDR1 is DFQATT and CDR2 SNEGSKA (reference sequence). This CDR3 reads CSARDAIYQPQHF. CDR3 nucleotides: TGCAGTGCTAGAGATGCGATTTATCAGCCCCAGCATTTT.

This clonotype showed up just a few times. A junction boundary mismatches the germline segment, possibly from a read error. This chain uses TRBV6-2 or TRBV6-3 with TRBJ1-5; 7 bases match TRBD1. The CDR3 covers 16 residues. Per the germline V gene, CDR1 is MNHEY and CDR2 is SVGEGT. CDR3 loop: CASSPHVTGRNQPQNF. The CDR3 DNA follows: TGTGCCAGCAGCCCCCACGTGACAGGGCGGAATCAGCCCCAGAATTTT.

This chain links TRBV13 with TRBJ2-7; 7 positions match TRBD2. The J segment lost 0 bases and the V segment lost 4 bases, leaving 6 bases of the junction unmatched. The CDR3 spans 15 residues. Germline V lookup: CDR1 PRHDT, CDR2 FYEKMQ (reference sequence). CDR3 sequence: CASSSGLSDSYEQYF. The CDR3, as DNA: TGTGCCAGCAGCTCGGGACTAAGCGACTCCTACGAGCAGTACTTC.

This clonotype was seen many times. The chain combines TRBV7-2 with TRBJ2-1; D is possibly TRBD1 (7 bases). CDR3 length: 15 amino acids. V lost 3 bases, J lost 4 bases, and 13 bases lay in between. CDR1 is SGHTA, CDR2 FQGNSA, per germline. The CDR3 DNA follows: TGTGCCAGCAGCTTTGTCCAGGGGGGTTACAATGAGCAGTTCTTC. Encoded protein: CASSFVQGGYNEQFF.

The sample holds many counts of this clonotype. V gene TRBV29-1 combines with J gene TRBJ2-3, with TRBD1 as a possible D gene (6 bases). Germline CDR1 reads SQVTM; CDR2 reads ANQGSEA. V lost 1 base and J lost 0, with 14 bases in between. CDR3 length: 16 amino acids. The DNA for the CDR3 is TGCAGCGTTGAAGGCCCGGACAGCTCTAGCACAGATACGCAGTATTTT. Translation: CSVEGPDSSSTDTQYF.

This clonotype has ten or more counts. V and J are TRBV5-6 and TRBJ2-1, with no clear D. Between the trimmed V and J ends, which lost 0 bases and 4 bases, there was a span of 11 bases. Germline loops: CDR1 SGHDT, CDR2 YYEEEE. This CDR3 contains 15 residues. Here the CDR3 DNA reads TGTGCCAGCAGCTTGGGCGGAACCAATTACAATGAGCAGTTCTTC. Encoded protein: CASSLGGTNYNEQFF.

This clonotype was recorded a few times. A read error is possible here, since a much larger clone lies one base away. The chain is built from TRBV5-1 and TRBJ1-4, with D hard to call. The CDR3 runs to 13 residues. V shed 0 bases and J shed 8 bases, with 8 bases lying between them. Germline CDR1 is SGHRS and CDR2 is YFSETQ. CDR3 sequence reads: CASSLATEEKLFF. The CDR3 bases are TGCGCCAGCAGCTTGGCTACGGAAGAAAAACTGTTTTTT.

This clonotype showed up many times. The gene calls are TRBV20-1 and TRBJ2-3; D is possibly TRBD1 (5 bases). The V gene's germline CDR1 is DFQATT and CDR2 SNEGSKA (reference sequence). This CDR3 contains 12 residues. With 6 bases removed from V and 4 bases from J, the gap between germline ends came to 11 bases. The CDR3 sequence is CSAADRSDTQYF. CDR3 DNA: TGCAGTGCCGCCGACAGATCAGATACGCAGTATTTT.

This clonotype is categorized as medium-sized (0.01 to 0.1%). J is TRBJ1-4 and V is TRBV5-6; D remains ambiguous. This CDR3 region has 16 residues. V shed 0 bases and J shed 4 bases, with 13 bases lying between them. Germline V gene sequence: CDR1 SGHDT, CDR2 YYEEEE. Here the CDR3 DNA reads TGTGCCAGCAGCTTGGGCCCGGGAGCAGATAATGAAAAACTGTTTTTT. It yields the protein CASSLGPGADNEKLFF. The full variable domain, in which reference TRBV5-6 and TRBJ1-4 provide the parts outside the CDR3, is DAGVTQSPTHLIKTRGQQVTLRCSPKSGHDTVSWYQQALGQGPQFIFQYYEEEERQRGNFPDRFSGHQFPNYSSELNVNALLLGDSALYLCASSLGPGADNEKLFFGSGTQLSVL.

In its sample, this clonotype was seen many times. V and J are TRBV14 and TRBJ1-1; 11 nucleotides align to TRBD1. Germline V gene lookup returns CDR1 SGHDN and CDR2 FVKESK. CDR3 size: 15 residues. After removal of 3 bases from V and 4 bases from J, the junction contained 4 bases not matched to a gene. CDR3 residues: CASSQGTGGGTEAFF. CDR3 DNA: TGTGCCAGCAGCCAGGGGACAGGGGGAGGCACTGAAGCTTTCTTT.

This clonotype was found many times. A read error may account for a junction end that differs from germline. V is TRBV29-1 and J is TRBJ2-6; 10 nucleotides agree with TRBD1. The V gene's germline CDR1 is SQVTM and CDR2 ANQGSEA. This CDR3 comprises 20 residues. This CDR3 is CRVERDRGFLSNSGANVLTF. The DNA of the CDR3 is TGCAGGGTTGAGCGGGACAGGGGCTTCCTCTCCAACTCTGGGGCCAACGTCCTGACTTTC. Based on the CDR3 plus reference TRBV29-1 and TRBJ2-6, the full variable domain is SAVISQKPSRDICQRGTSLTIQCQVDSQVTMMFWYRQQPGQSLTLIATANQGSEATYESGFVIDKFPISRPNLTFSTLTVSNMSPEDSSIYLCRVERDRGFLSNSGANVLTFGAGSRLTVL.

This clonotype appeared many times. The chain uses TRBV10-3 and TRBJ2-7; D gene uncertain. Trimming left V 8 bases short and J 4 bases short, with 12 bases between. CDR3 length: 12 residues. Germline assignment: CDR1 ENHRY and CDR2 SYGVKD. CDR3 nucleotides: TGTGCCATCTCGGACGGGCTATACGAGCAGTACTTC. Its translation is CAISDGLYEQYF.

Ten or more counts support this clonotype. The chain employs TRBV2 and TRBJ2-1; tentative D call: TRBD2 (5 bases). V lost 10 bases and J lost 0, with 16 bases in between. CDR3 length equals 15 residues. The germline V gene has CDR1 SNHLY and CDR2 FYNNEI. The CDR3 here is CATSPGESSYNEQFF. The CDR3 DNA sequence: TGTGCCACTTCCCCCGGGGAGAGCTCCTACAATGAGCAGTTCTTC.

This clonotype was seen at least ten times. This sequence joins TRBV9 and TRBJ2-2; possibly TRBD1 for D (6 bases). Germline V gives CDR1 SGDLS, CDR2 YYNGEE. The CDR3 totals 15 residues. The ends were cut back, 0 bases at V and 4 bases at J, with 10 bases in the middle. In DNA form, the CDR3 reads TGTGCCAGCAGCGTAGTGGGACATCCCACCGGGGAGCTGTTTTTT. It yields the protein CASSVVGHPTGELFF. The whole variable domain, remainder taken from reference TRBV9 and TRBJ2-2, is DSGVTQTPKHLITATGQRVTLRCSPRSGDLSVYWYQQSLDQGLQFLIQYYNGEERAKGNILERFSAQQFPDLHSELNLSSLELGDSALYFCASSVVGHPTGELFFGEGSRLTVL.

In this sample, this clonotype turned up many times. This CDR3 is CASGEGEETQYF. The DNA for the CDR3 is TGCGCCAGCGGCGAGGGAGAAGAGACCCAGTACTTC. The rearrangement links TRBV5-1 to TRBJ2-5; tentative D call: TRBD2 (5 bases). V lost 7 bases and J lost 3, with 10 bases in between. CDR3 length: 12 amino acids. Germline V gene data show CDR1 as SGHRS and CDR2 as YFSETQ.

The chain couples TRBV5-1 to TRBJ2-7; 7 bases align to TRBD1. The V segment lost 4 bases and the J segment 0 bases; nucleotides outside the gene matches: 10. The CDR3 extends over 16 amino acids. CDR1 and CDR2 (germline): SGHRS, YFSETQ. CDR3 sequence (DNA): TGCGCCAGCAGCAGAGGACAGGCGGTTAGCTCCTACGAGCAGTACTTC. Its protein is CASSRGQAVSSYEQYF.

This clonotype was observed many times. This rearrangement joins TRBV6-1 to TRBJ1-2; no clear D gene. Germline assignment: CDR1 MNHNS and CDR2 SASEGT. The CDR3 runs to 13 residues. V lost 8 bases and J 2 bases, leaving 12 bases between the germline ends. The CDR3 spells CASLWPFNYGYTF. CDR3 sequence (DNA): TGTGCCAGCCTCTGGCCTTTCAACTATGGCTACACCTTC.

Details on this clonotype: One junction end does not reproduce the germline sequence, and a read error may be involved. This chain joins TRBV20-1 and TRBJ1-5; possibly TRBD1 for D (6 bases). The CDR3 is 12 residues long. CDR1 DFQATT and CDR2 SNEGSKA come from the germline V gene (reference sequence). In DNA, the CDR3 is TGCAGTGCTAGGGGGGCGAATCAGCCCCAGAATTTT. It yields the protein CSARGANQPQNF.

The table lists this clonotype with a few counts. This may be a read error: a much more frequent sequence differs by one nucleotide. The V and J genes are TRBV29-1 and TRBJ1-1; 7 bases are shared with TRBD1. The V gene's germline CDR1 is SQVTM and CDR2 ANQGSEA. This CDR3 region has 14 residues. V lost 5 bases, J lost 3 bases, and 9 bases stayed unmatched. The CDR3 DNA reads TGCAGCGTTCGTCCCAGGGGGAAAGACACTGAAGCTTTCTTT. Translated: CSVRPRGKDTEAFF. Supplemented by reference TRBV29-1 and TRBJ1-1, the full variable domain reads SAVISQKPSRDICQRGTSLTIQCQVDSQVTMMFWYRQQPGQSLTLIATANQGSEATYESGFVIDKFPISRPNLTFSTLTVSNMSPEDSSIYLCSVRPRGKDTEAFFGQGTRLTVV.

This clonotype has a count of ten or more. The CDR3 bases are TGCGCCAGCAGAAAAACAGGGACCTACACAGATACGCAGTATTTT. Its protein product is CASRKTGTYTDTQYF. The gene calls are TRBV5-1 and TRBJ2-3; D is possibly TRBD1 (6 bases). V dropped 5 bases and J dropped 2 bases, with 15 bases sitting between them. From germline, CDR1 is SGHRS and CDR2 YFSETQ. This CDR3 has 15 residues.

This clonotype was picked up many times. The chain employs TRBV20-1 and TRBJ1-2, with 9 bases that match TRBD1. Looked up from germline, CDR1 is DFQATT and CDR2 is SNEGSKA (reference sequence). J gave up 4 bases and V 4 bases, and 10 bases lay outside the gene matches. CDR3 length equals 15 residues. Here the CDR3 reads CSANPTGGLGYGYTF. The CDR3 nucleotides are TGCAGTGCTAACCCAACAGGGGGCCTTGGCTATGGCTACACCTTC.

This clonotype was recorded many times. The rearrangement joins TRBV27 to TRBJ1-2; TRBD1 agrees at 9 bases. Looked up from germline, CDR1 is MNHEY and CDR2 is SMNVEV (reference sequence). The CDR3 is made up of 17 amino acids. J lost 6 bases, V lost 3 bases, and 14 bases had no gene match. The CDR3 here is CASSFFGTGRLFDGYTF. The CDR3 DNA follows: TGTGCCAGCAGTTTTTTTGGGACAGGGCGCCTATTTGATGGCTACACCTTC.

This clonotype was observed many times. The rearrangement uses TRBV10-3 and TRBJ2-7; D remains ambiguous. The V and J ends lost 2 bases and 2 bases respectively, with 7 bases between them. Per germline, CDR1 ENHRY and CDR2 SYGVKD. The CDR3 runs to 13 residues. In DNA form, the CDR3 reads TGTGCCATCAGTGAGCGGCAGCCCTACGAGCAGTACTTC. Its translation: CAISERQPYEQYF.

Concerning this clonotype: It may be a read error: a sequence one base away is much more abundant. This chain joins TRBV27 and TRBJ2-7; the match to TRBD1 covers 7 bases. The CDR3 is 15 amino acids. Germline V CDR1 and CDR2: MNHEY, SMNVEV (reference sequence). CDR3 DNA: TGTGCCAACAGTTATAGACAGGGACCGTTTTACGAGCAGTACTTC. Protein: CANSYRQGPFYEQYF.

This clonotype has ten or more counts. The gene calls are TRBV11-2 and TRBJ2-3; the match to TRBD2 covers 13 bases. Germline V gives CDR1 SGHAT, CDR2 FQNNGV. The length of the CDR3 is 16 residues. Losses at the gene ends were 5 bases for V and 7 bases for J; bases not matched to a gene: 9. CDR3 sequence reads: CASSPAGLAGKHTQYF. CDR3 DNA sequence: TGTGCCAGCAGCCCGGCGGGACTAGCGGGGAAACATACGCAGTATTTT.

This clonotype occurred many times. The chain recombines TRBV7-9 with TRBJ1-2, with a possible D match to TRBD1 (6 bases). V was cut by 7 bases and J by 3 bases, with 15 bases left in between. The CDR3 sequence is 14 residues long. Germline CDR1 and CDR2: SEHNR and FQNEAQ (reference sequence). CDR3 protein: CASTRGLGDYGYTF. The CDR3 nucleotides read TGTGCCAGCACCAGGGGATTGGGCGACTATGGCTACACCTTC.

This clonotype was recorded at least ten times. The chain has TRBV7-9 and TRBJ1-1; D possibly corresponds to TRBD1 (6 bases). The V gene lost 4 bases and the J gene lost 0 bases, with 9 bases spanning the gap. The length of the CDR3 is 14 residues. The germline CDR1 and CDR2 sequences are SEHNR and FQNEAQ (reference sequence). CDR3 DNA: TGTGCCAGCAGCTCGACAGGTTTGAACACTGAAGCTTTCTTT. Residues: CASSSTGLNTEAFF.

There are many counts of this clonotype. The V gene is TRBV27, the J gene TRBJ2-1, with D tentatively TRBD1 (5 bases). This CDR3 region has 15 residues. V was clipped by 5 bases and J by 3 bases, with 14 bases between them. Germline-derived CDR1 and CDR2 are MNHEY and SMNVEV (reference sequence). As DNA, the CDR3 is TGTGCCAGCAGTCAGGACGGACAACTCTACAATGAGCAGTTCTTC. Translating gives CASSQDGQLYNEQFF.